These 27 T cell receptor beta chains were sequenced from one sample in a study of Ad26.COV2.S vaccination and SARS-CoV-2 variants. The treatment was: 15 to 20 received Ad26.COV2.S at low or high dose, single or two shots; 5 received placebo; per-sample allocation not given. Sample collection was performed on day 63 after the first vaccine or placebo injection. Using immunoSEQ multiplex PCR, the repertoire was profiled, and TCRdb retains in-frame clones only, with some absent. The sample comprises some 480,000 clones, approximately 88% of which are singletons, and around 13% rests with the top ten. Material: peripheral blood, obtained in a trial of Ad26.COV2.S vaccine versus placebo. These receptors all stem from a person aged 18-65 years who received the Ad26.COV2.S COVID-19 vaccine or a placebo.

The chain recombines TRBV27 with TRBJ2-7, with TRBD2 matching over 8 bases. In germline, CDR1 is MNHEY, CDR2 SMNVEV (reference sequence). The CDR3 totals 14 residues. Trimming removed 7 bases from V and 1 base from J; junction bases left unmatched: 6. The CDR3 is CASTQLAGSYEQYF. In DNA form, the CDR3 reads TGTGCCAGCACTCAGCTAGCGGGTTCCTACGAGCAGTACTTC.

The rearrangement joins TRBV24-1 to TRBJ2-1; 8 positions agree with TRBD2. The V segment lost 3 bases and the J segment 6 bases; nucleotides outside the gene matches: 6. Germline V gene data show CDR1 as KGHDR and CDR2 as SFDVKD. The CDR3 is 15 amino acids. CDR3 sequence reads: CATSDPGTRVNEQFF. CDR3 in DNA: TGTGCCACCAGTGATCCCGGGACTAGGGTCAATGAGCAGTTCTTC.

The V call is TRBV7-8, the J call TRBJ1-2; the D is unclear. Germline values: CDR1 SGHVS, CDR2 FQNEAQ. CDR3 length equals 16 residues. Trimming removed 2 bases from V and 7 bases from J, with 20 bases in between. This CDR3 reads CASSLSSGKRPGGYTF. The CDR3 DNA sequence: TGTGCCAGCAGCTTAAGCTCCGGCAAACGTCCTGGTGGCTACACCTTC.

The CDR3 here is CASSYNLGYEQYF. In DNA, the CDR3 is TGTGCCAGCAGTTACAATCTCGGCTACGAGCAGTACTTC. The chain uses TRBV6-5 and TRBJ2-7; no reliable D call. Trimming pared 2 bases from V and 3 bases from J, leaving 8 bases between. CDR1 is MNHEY, CDR2 SVGAGI, per germline. This CDR3 region has 13 residues.

The count of this clone is one. J is TRBJ1-2 and V is TRBV5-4, with TRBD1 identical over 9 bases. J gave up 6 bases and V 3 bases, and 9 bases lay outside the gene matches. CDR3 length: 15 amino acids. Germline V CDR1 and CDR2: SGHNT, YYREEE (reference sequence). This CDR3 is CASSSNRDRDHGYTF. The CDR3 region has the DNA TGTGCCAGCAGCTCAAACCGGGACAGGGATCATGGCTACACCTTC.

V gene TRBV18 combines with J gene TRBJ1-6; D may be TRBD1 (6 bases). Between the trimmed V and J ends, which lost 3 bases and 0 bases, there was a span of 9 bases. CDR3 length: 16 amino acids. The germline V gene has CDR1 KGHSH and CDR2 LQKENI. DNA of the CDR3: TGTGCCAGCTCACCGGGGGCTTTCTCCTATAATTCACCCCTCCACTTT. Protein: CASSPGAFSYNSPLHF.

The chain combines TRBV15 with TRBJ2-5; D call uncertain. The CDR3 runs to 14 residues. In germline, CDR1 is LNHNV, CDR2 YYDKDF (reference sequence). Trimming pared 1 base from V and 9 bases from J, leaving 15 bases between. In DNA form, the CDR3 reads TGTGCCACCAGCAGAGGTTACGGCGCGCAAGCCCAGTACTTC. Translating gives CATSRGYGAQAQYF.

As DNA, the CDR3 is TGTGCCAGCAAGCTAGGATTTCGAGAGACCCAGTACTTC. Translation: CASKLGFRETQYF. The chain is built from TRBV28 and TRBJ2-5; D is undetermined. V was pared by 7 bases and J by 4 bases, with 13 bases between. The CDR3 consists of 13 residues. Germline V CDR1 and CDR2: MDHEN, SYDVKM. Together with reference TRBV28 and TRBJ2-5, the CDR3 gives the full variable domain: DVKVTQSSRYLVKRTGEKVFLECVQDMDHENMFWYRQDPGLGLRLIYFSYDVKMKEKGDIPEGYSVSREKKERFSLILESASTNQTSMYLCASKLGFRETQYFGPGTRLLVL.

V gene TRBV5-1 combines with J gene TRBJ2-5, with a weak D call TRBD1 (6 bases). CDR1 is SGHRS, CDR2 YFSETQ, per germline. Trimming took 0 bases from V and 0 from J, leaving 12 bases between them. The CDR3 is 16 amino acids. CDR3: CASSLGLGQNQETQYF. CDR3 nucleotide sequence: TGCGCCAGCAGCTTGGGTTTAGGACAGAACCAAGAGACCCAGTACTTC.

Only a few counts were recorded for this clone. The rearrangement uses TRBV6-5 and TRBJ1-6; D is unclear. V was clipped by 2 bases and J by 8 bases, with 10 bases between them. The CDR3 extends over 14 amino acids. Germline V gives CDR1 MNHEY, CDR2 SVGAGI. The CDR3 nucleotides are TGTGCCAGCAGTTACCGGCTGTCGGATTCACCCCTCCACTTT. The encoded protein is CASSYRLSDSPLHF.

The genes are TRBV27 and TRBJ1-2, with 10 bases that match TRBD1. This CDR3 is 17 amino acids long. J was trimmed by 0 bases and V by 4 bases; bases with no gene match: 8. Per germline, CDR1 MNHEY and CDR2 SMNVEV (reference sequence). DNA for the CDR3: TGTGCCAGCAGTTCCCCCCGGACAGGGGGTTCTAACTATGGCTACACCTTC. This sequence encodes CASSSPRTGGSNYGYTF.

The genes are TRBV14 and TRBJ2-2, with 7 positions matching TRBD1. V dropped 5 bases and J dropped 2; count of bases not matched to a gene: 5. The CDR3 is made up of 15 amino acids. CDR1 is SGHDN and CDR2 is FVKESK in the germline V gene. The chain's CDR3 is CASSYRTGNTGELFF. CDR3 sequence (DNA): TGTGCCAGCAGCTACCGGACAGGAAACACCGGGGAGCTGTTTTTT.

V is TRBV11-2 and J is TRBJ2-1, with D maybe TRBD2 (6 bases). Trimming took off 5 bases at V and 12 bases at J, with 14 bases between the two ends. The CDR3 runs 12 residues. CDR1 and CDR2 (germline): SGHAT, FQNNGV. DNA of the CDR3: TGTGCCAGCAGCCCTACGGTAGCGGTGCAGTTCTTC. Translation: CASSPTVAVQFF.

Regarding this clone: Other DNA sequences in the same sample also yield this CDR3. This sequence joins TRBV7-2 and TRBJ1-5; no clear D. Germline values: CDR1 SGHTA, CDR2 FQGNSA. This CDR3 comprises 13 residues. Trimming removed 2 bases at V and 7 bases at J, with 9 bases between. The CDR3: CASSLLPGQPQHF. The CDR3 nucleotides are TGTGCCAGCAGCTTATTGCCCGGGCAGCCCCAGCATTTT.

The gene calls are TRBV19 and TRBJ2-1, with D maybe TRBD2 (6 bases). The CDR3 length is 14 residues. Germline lookup yields CDR1 LNHDA and CDR2 SQIVND (reference sequence). V lost 7 bases to trimming and J lost 6 bases, with 16 bases between them. Here the CDR3 DNA reads TGTGCCAGTACCCCGGAGGGCCGTTTCAATGAGCAGTTCTTC. It yields the protein CASTPEGRFNEQFF.

The rearrangement links TRBV5-1 to TRBJ1-1, with a weak D call TRBD1 (6 bases). Trimming left V 2 bases short and J 4 bases short, with 15 bases between. Germline assignment: CDR1 SGHRS and CDR2 YFSETQ. The CDR3 consists of 15 residues. CDR3 residues: CASSFTGRQSTEAFF. In nucleotides, the CDR3 is TGCGCCAGCAGCTTTACAGGGAGGCAGAGCACTGAAGCTTTCTTT.

This rearrangement joins TRBV7-2 to TRBJ1-1; TRBD1 might be the D (5 bases). This CDR3 region has 15 residues. V lost 7 bases to trimming and J lost 3 bases, with 18 bases between them. Germline CDR1 is SGHTA and CDR2 is FQGNSA. CDR3 sequence (DNA): TGTGCCAGCACCCCGGACCGGGGACTATACACTGAAGCTTTCTTT. Its protein product is CASTPDRGLYTEAFF.

The J gene is TRBJ2-7, the V gene TRBV14, with D possibly being TRBD1 or TRBD2 (5 bases each). V was pared by 4 bases and J by 1 base, with 11 bases between. Germline V lookup: CDR1 SGHDN, CDR2 FVKESK. The CDR3 has 14 amino acids. For the CDR3, the DNA is TGTGCCAGCAGCCGAGCAGGGAGATCCTACGAGCAGTACTTC. Residues: CASSRAGRSYEQYF.

The chain is built from TRBV12-3 or TRBV12-4 and TRBJ2-7; D gene unclear. V was pared by 6 bases and J by 4 bases, with 13 bases between. The CDR3 runs to 13 residues. The CDR3: CASSRTLGYEQYF. The CDR3 nucleotides read TGTGCCAGCAGCCGCACCCTAGGGTACGAGCAGTACTTC.

Only a few counts were recorded for this clone. The chain recombines TRBV4-2 with TRBJ1-5; TRBD1 might be the D (6 bases). Trimming removed 0 bases from V and 4 bases from J, with 16 bases in between. This CDR3 region has 17 residues. Germline V lookup: CDR1 LGHNA, CDR2 YNFKEQ. CDR3: CASSQDTEGRGNQPQHF. CDR3 sequence (DNA): TGTGCCAGCAGCCAAGATACGGAGGGGAGGGGGAATCAGCCCCAGCATTTT.

CDR3 nucleotide sequence: TGCGCCAGCAGCCAAGGGACTAGCGGGATTTACGAGCAGTACTTC. Protein: CASSQGTSGIYEQYF. The chain joins TRBV4-3 to TRBJ2-7; 12 bases are shared with TRBD2. The CDR3 totals 15 residues. J gave up 4 bases and V 1 base, and 2 bases lay outside the gene matches. Per germline, CDR1 LGHNA and CDR2 YSLEER.

This clone was seen a single time. The rearrangement joins TRBV28 to TRBJ1-5; D unresolved. Germline V gene sequence: CDR1 MDHEN, CDR2 SYDVKM. The CDR3 loop spans 14 amino acids. Trimming shortened V by 6 bases and J by 0 bases, and 9 bases separated the two germline ends. The CDR3 nucleotides read TGTGCCAGCAGACCAGGAGTTAGCAATCAGCCCCAGCATTTT. Translated, it gives CASRPGVSNQPQHF.

V gene TRBV7-2 combines with J gene TRBJ1-1; TRBD1 is a possible D gene (5 bases). V shed 6 bases and J shed 3 bases, with 17 bases lying between them. Per germline, CDR1 SGHTA and CDR2 FQGNSA. CDR3 size: 15 residues. CDR3 residues: CASRRRDPRYTEAFF. The CDR3 coding sequence is TGTGCCAGCAGACGTCGGGACCCTCGATACACTGAAGCTTTCTTT.

The J gene is TRBJ2-3, the V gene TRBV12-3 or TRBV12-4, with D hard to call. With 2 bases removed from V and 10 bases from J, the gap between germline ends came to 10 bases. The CDR3 loop spans 12 amino acids. The CDR3 DNA follows: TGTGCCAGCAGTTTATGGGCAGGTCCGCAGTATTTT. Its protein product is CASSLWAGPQYF.

This clone is a singleton in its sample. V and J are TRBV5-1 and TRBJ1-1; 11 bases map to TRBD1. Germline CDR1 SGHRS, CDR2 YFSETQ. There are 16 residues in the CDR3. With 3 bases clipped from V and 7 bases from J, the junction kept 11 bases outside the gene matches. CDR3 residues: CASSYRDRGNTGEAFF. The CDR3 DNA sequence: TGCGCCAGCAGCTACCGGGACAGGGGGAACACTGGTGAAGCTTTCTTT. Drawing the rest from reference TRBV5-1 and TRBJ1-1, the complete variable domain is KAGVTQTPRYLIKTRGQQVTLSCSPISGHRSVSWYQQTPGQGLQFLFEYFSETQRNKGNFPGRFSGRQFSNSRSEMNVSTLELGDSALYLCASSYRDRGNTGEAFFGQGTRLTVV.

The CDR3 coding sequence is TGTGCCAGCAGCCCCAGACTCTCCGCGAACACCGGGGAGCTGTTTTTT. Translating it yields CASSPRLSANTGELFF. This chain links TRBV9 with TRBJ2-2, with D uncertain. Trimming removed 4 bases from V and 0 bases from J, with 13 bases in between. CDR1 is SGDLS, CDR2 YYNGEE, per germline. The CDR3 covers 16 residues.

The rearrangement links TRBV2 to TRBJ2-7; D not resolved. V shed 5 bases and J shed 0 bases, with 5 bases lying between them. This CDR3 has 12 residues. CDR1 and CDR2 (germline): SNHLY, FYNNEI. Written as DNA, the CDR3 is TGTGCCAGCAGTCTAAGCTCCTACGAGCAGTACTTC. Translation: CASSLSSYEQYF.